One sample yielded the 29 T cell receptor beta chains listed below, sequenced in a study of radiotherapy plus CTLA-4 blockade in lung cancer. TCRdb's table, derived via immunoSEQ multiplex PCR, lists solely in-frame clones and lacks some. The table shows 100,000 to 150,000 clones, with about nine tenths occurring only once. Sequenced here: peripheral blood, sampled from a patient treated with radiotherapy plus ipilimumab. These receptors were collected from a human donor with non-small cell lung cancer that progressed on radiotherapy plus ipilimumab.

The chain uses TRBV18 and TRBJ1-1; D might be TRBD1 (6 bases). Trimming took off 2 bases at V and 5 bases at J, with 15 bases between the two ends. CDR3 length equals 15 residues. The germline gives CDR1 KGHSH, CDR2 LQKENI. DNA of the CDR3: TGTGCCAGCTCACCAAGGCAGGGGCTAGGTACTGAAGCTTTCTTT. Residues: CASSPRQGLGTEAFF.

The rearrangement links TRBV29-1 to TRBJ2-5; D is perhaps TRBD1 or TRBD2 (5 bases each). CDR1 and CDR2 from the germline V gene are SQVTM and ANQGSEA. Trimming removed 3 bases at V and 5 bases at J, with 13 bases between. The CDR3 runs 13 residues. The CDR3 DNA follows: TGCAGCGTTGATGGGGGAGCTAGGGAGACCCAGTACTTC. Translation: CSVDGGARETQYF. The full variable domain, with the rest looked up from reference TRBV29-1 and TRBJ2-5, is SAVISQKPSRDICQRGTSLTIQCQVDSQVTMMFWYRQQPGQSLTLIATANQGSEATYESGFVIDKFPISRPNLTFSTLTVSNMSPEDSSIYLCSVDGGARETQYFGPGTRLLVL.

The chain employs TRBV19 and TRBJ1-3, with 8 bases matching TRBD1. V shed 0 bases and J 4 bases; nucleotides not matched to a gene: 8. The CDR3 runs to 17 residues. CDR1 is LNHDA and CDR2 is SQIVND in the germline V gene (reference sequence). The CDR3 here is CASSIEARGRSGNTIYF. The CDR3 nucleotides are TGTGCCAGTAGTATAGAGGCCAGGGGGCGCTCCGGAAACACCATATATTTT.

The chain combines TRBV7-8 with TRBJ2-7, with TRBD1 identical over 9 bases. CDR3 length: 17 residues. The junction had 14 bases not matched to a gene; V was cut back by 5 bases and J by 3 bases. Germline V CDR1 and CDR2: SGHVS, FQNEAQ. The CDR3 DNA follows: TGTGCCAGCAGCAGGGGCCAACCGGGACAGGGTGACTACGAGCAGTACTTC. This translates into CASSRGQPGQGDYEQYF.

The genes are TRBV19 and TRBJ2-2; no clear D gene. The CDR3 is 14 residues long. Trimming cost V 0 bases and J 8 bases, with 10 bases left between them. Germline-derived CDR1 and CDR2 are LNHDA and SQIVND (reference sequence). The CDR3 loop reads CASSIDQFKGELFF. The CDR3 region has the DNA TGTGCCAGTAGTATAGATCAGTTTAAGGGGGAGCTGTTTTTT. The full variable domain, rest sourced from reference TRBV19 and TRBJ2-2, is DGGITQSPKYLFRKEGQNVTLSCEQNLNHDAMYWYRQDPGQGLRLIYYSQIVNDFQKGDIAEGYSVSREKKESFPLTVTSAQKNPTAFYLCASSIDQFKGELFFGEGSRLTVL.

The chain carries TRBV6-1 and TRBJ2-1; 10 nucleotides line up with TRBD2. V lost 2 bases, J lost 7 bases, and 5 bases stayed unmatched. The CDR3 length is 15 residues. Germline loops: CDR1 MNHNS, CDR2 SASEGT. The CDR3 bases are TGTGCCAGCAGTGAACCCAGCGGGAGGGGGAATGAGCAGTTCTTC. Protein product: CASSEPSGRGNEQFF.

The chain has TRBV7-8 and TRBJ1-2; D is ambiguous. Germline CDR1 is SGHVS and CDR2 is FQNEAQ. The CDR3 is 15 amino acids. V lost 0 bases, J lost 2 bases, and 10 bases lay in between. The CDR3 DNA follows: TGTGCCAGCAGCTTAGCGGCAGGCCAGAACTATGGCTACACCTTC. This codes for CASSLAAGQNYGYTF.

The genes are TRBV6-1 and TRBJ1-5; 7 nucleotides agree with TRBD1. Germline loops: CDR1 MNHNS, CDR2 SASEGT. The ends lost 1 base at V and 9 bases at J; junction bases unmatched: 15. The length of the CDR3 is 17 residues. The CDR3 coding sequence is TGTGCCAGCAGTGAAGTTGGGGTGGCAGGGGGTTTGGTGCCCCAGCATTTT. Translating gives CASSEVGVAGGLVPQHF.

This clone showed up just a few times. The V gene is TRBV7-9, the J gene TRBJ1-6; D is uncertain. This CDR3 contains 13 residues. V was trimmed by 4 bases and J by 6 bases, leaving 7 bases between them. The germline gives CDR1 SEHNR, CDR2 FQNEAQ (reference sequence). This CDR3 is CASSSTVNSPLHF. CDR3 nucleotide sequence: TGTGCCAGCAGCTCCACAGTTAATTCACCCCTCCACTTT.

V gene TRBV11-1 combines with J gene TRBJ2-7, with D perhaps TRBD2 (5 bases). Trimming shortened V by 5 bases and J by 5 bases, and 25 bases separated the two germline ends. Germline-derived CDR1 and CDR2 are SGHAT and FQDESV (reference sequence). The CDR3 loop spans 17 amino acids. The DNA of the CDR3 is TGTGCCAGCAGCAAAGCGGTGAGGGCCCCCTTGTTGGACGAGCAGTACTTC. Encoded protein: CASSKAVRAPLLDEQYF.

This chain connects TRBV15 to TRBJ2-4, with TRBD1 matching over 9 bases. There are 14 residues in the CDR3. V was pared by 5 bases and J by 6 bases, with 5 bases of the junction left unmatched. Germline CDR1 is LNHNV and CDR2 is YYDKDF (reference sequence). In DNA form, the CDR3 reads TGTGCCACCAGCGGACCGGGACAGGGAAACATTCAGTACTTC. Protein product: CATSGPGQGNIQYF.

The rearrangement joins TRBV5-1 to TRBJ1-2, with D possibly being TRBD1 (6 bases). This CDR3 has 15 residues. V dropped 4 bases and J dropped 2 bases, with 15 bases sitting between them. The germline V gene has CDR1 SGHRS and CDR2 YFSETQ. CDR3 nucleotides: TGCGCCAGCAGCCCCTCAGGGGAGAAGAACTATGGCTACACCTTC. It encodes CASSPSGEKNYGYTF. The entire variable domain, with the rest obtained from reference TRBV5-1 and TRBJ1-2, is as follows: KAGVTQTPRYLIKTRGQQVTLSCSPISGHRSVSWYQQTPGQGLQFLFEYFSETQRNKGNFPGRFSGRQFSNSRSEMNVSTLELGDSALYLCASSPSGEKNYGYTFGSGTRLTVV.

This chain uses TRBV5-1 with TRBJ1-1; 9 bases fit TRBD1. The V gene end was trimmed by 4 bases and the J gene end by 0 bases; junction bases not matched to a gene: 4. Germline-derived CDR1 and CDR2 are SGHRS and YFSETQ. The CDR3 contains 15 residues. The CDR3: CASSRTGAMNTEAFF. The DNA of the CDR3 is TGCGCCAGCAGCCGGACAGGGGCAATGAACACTGAAGCTTTCTTT.

V and J are TRBV9 and TRBJ2-2; 7 bases align to TRBD2. This CDR3 has 15 amino acids. V dropped 4 bases and J dropped 5; count of bases not matched to a gene: 8. CDR1 is SGDLS, CDR2 YYNGEE, per germline. CDR3 nucleotides: TGTGCCAGCAGCCCGTGGGGGGAGGGGACCGGGGAGCTGTTTTTT. It encodes CASSPWGEGTGELFF.

The V and J genes are TRBV7-9 and TRBJ1-2; D not certain. The V and J ends lost 2 bases and 8 bases respectively, with 12 bases between them. The length of the CDR3 is 13 residues. Germline values: CDR1 SEHNR, CDR2 FQNEAQ (reference sequence). CDR3 region: CASSLPLNRGYTF. The CDR3, as DNA: TGTGCCAGCAGCTTACCGTTAAACAGAGGCTACACCTTC.

The V and J genes are TRBV19 and TRBJ2-5; TRBD2 matches 9 bases. The trim removed 5 bases at V and 1 base at J, leaving 5 bases unmatched. This CDR3 comprises 15 residues. The germline V gene encodes CDR1 LNHDA and CDR2 SQIVND (reference sequence). The CDR3 DNA sequence: TGTGCCAGTAGTGGGGGGACTAGCAGCCAAGAGACCCAGTACTTC. Translation gives CASSGGTSSQETQYF.

The V gene is TRBV29-1, the J gene TRBJ1-4; D remains ambiguous. The CDR3 spans 13 residues. Per the germline V gene, CDR1 is SQVTM and CDR2 is ANQGSEA. Trimming shortened V by 4 bases and J by 5 bases, and 11 bases separated the two germline ends. The CDR3 spells CSVVSGENEKLFF. CDR3 coding DNA: TGCAGCGTTGTGTCGGGAGAGAATGAAAAACTGTTTTTT. Filled out from reference TRBV29-1 and TRBJ1-4, the complete variable domain reads SAVISQKPSRDICQRGTSLTIQCQVDSQVTMMFWYRQQPGQSLTLIATANQGSEATYESGFVIDKFPISRPNLTFSTLTVSNMSPEDSSIYLCSVVSGENEKLFFGSGTQLSVL.

V and J are TRBV9 and TRBJ2-4; TRBD2 agrees at 7 bases. V dropped 4 bases and J dropped 8; count of bases not matched to a gene: 9. Looked up from germline, CDR1 is SGDLS and CDR2 is YYNGEE. The CDR3 consists of 14 residues. This chain's CDR3 is CASSLGLEGYIQYF. The CDR3 nucleotides read TGTGCCAGCAGCCTCGGACTAGAGGGGTACATTCAGTACTTC.

The genes are TRBV28 and TRBJ2-3, with TRBD2 matching over 8 bases. CDR1 and CDR2 from the germline V gene are MDHEN and SYDVKM. This CDR3 comprises 14 residues. V gave up 7 bases and J gave up 4 bases; unmatched junction bases: 7. CDR3 bases: TGTGCCAGCAAAACGGGAGGGGGGGCAGATACGCAGTATTTT. Residues: CASKTGGGADTQYF. The entire variable domain, with the rest obtained from reference TRBV28 and TRBJ2-3, is as follows: DVKVTQSSRYLVKRTGEKVFLECVQDMDHENMFWYRQDPGLGLRLIYFSYDVKMKEKGDIPEGYSVSREKKERFSLILESASTNQTSMYLCASKTGGGADTQYFGPGTRLTVL.

The chain carries TRBV5-1 and TRBJ1-3; D perhaps matches TRBD1 (6 bases). This CDR3 is built from 16 residues. CDR1 is SGHRS and CDR2 is YFSETQ in the germline V gene. The V and J ends lost 4 bases and 4 bases respectively, with 18 bases between them. In DNA, the CDR3 is TGCGCCAGCAGCCGAACGATCAACAGGGACGGAAACACCATATATTTT. Its protein product is CASSRTINRDGNTIYF.

The table lists this clone with a count of one. V gene TRBV23-1 combines with J gene TRBJ2-1; 8 positions match TRBD2. TRBV23-1 counts as an open reading frame of uncertain function. The V and J ends lost 0 bases and 6 bases, in that order; junction bases with no gene match: 19. The CDR3 runs 20 residues. The CDR3 DNA reads TGCGCCAGCAGTCAATCGGGTGGCACTAGCGGCCCACCTGTATGCAATGAGCAGTTCTTC. Translating gives CASSQSGGTSGPPVCNEQFF.

The chain uses TRBV18 and TRBJ2-1; possibly TRBD2 for D (6 bases). Trimming cost V 6 bases and J 4 bases, with 16 bases left between them. This CDR3 spans 15 amino acids. Germline V lookup: CDR1 KGHSH, CDR2 LQKENI. Written as DNA, the CDR3 is TGTGCCAGCTCCCGGGTAGGCGGGGCGTACAATGAGCAGTTCTTC. It is translated as CASSRVGGAYNEQFF. Together with reference TRBV18 and TRBJ2-1, the CDR3 gives the full variable domain: NAGVMQNPRHLVRRRGQEARLRCSPMKGHSHVYWYRQLPEEGLKFMVYLQKENIIDESGMPKERFSAEFPKEGPSILRIQQVVRGDSAAYFCASSRVGGAYNEQFFGPGTRLTVL.

This clone was seen a handful of times. The rearrangement joins TRBV7-9 to TRBJ1-2; no reliable D call. The V end was cut by 11 bases, the J end by 2 bases, with 12 bases between. This CDR3 is 12 amino acids long. Per germline, CDR1 SEHNR and CDR2 FQNEAQ (reference sequence). The CDR3 loop reads CAPQAANYGYTF. The CDR3, as DNA: TGTGCCCCGCAGGCAGCCAACTATGGCTACACCTTC.

V usage is TRBV6-5 and J usage is TRBJ2-3, with 8 bases matching TRBD2. CDR3 length: 14 amino acids. CDR1 and CDR2 (germline): MNHEY, SVGAGI. After removal of 5 bases from V and 2 bases from J, the junction contained 3 bases not matched to a gene. The DNA of the CDR3 is TGTGCCAGCAGTCGGACTAGCAACACAGATACGCAGTATTTT. Protein sequence: CASSRTSNTDTQYF.

The chain employs TRBV11-2 and TRBJ2-7; 10 bases line up with TRBD1. This CDR3 has 17 amino acids. V shed 3 bases and J 5 bases; nucleotides not matched to a gene: 13. Germline assignment: CDR1 SGHAT and CDR2 FQNNGV. The CDR3 nucleotides read TGTGCCAGCAGCTTTCTTGCCCGGGACAGGGGTTTTAACGAGCAGTACTTC. Its protein product is CASSFLARDRGFNEQYF.

The CDR3, as DNA: TGCGCCAGCAGCCTAAGTTGGACAGGGCTGGACGAGCAGTACTTC. It specifies CASSLSWTGLDEQYF. V usage is TRBV4-1 and J usage is TRBJ2-7; TRBD1 agrees at 8 bases. The trim removed 4 bases at V and 5 bases at J, leaving 10 bases unmatched. This CDR3 has 15 residues. Germline V gives CDR1 MGHRA, CDR2 YSYEKL.

The genes are TRBV2 and TRBJ2-7; maybe TRBD2 (7 bases). V lost 6 bases, J lost 2 bases, and 17 bases lay in between. CDR1 and CDR2 (germline): SNHLY, FYNNEI. The CDR3 loop spans 15 amino acids. CDR3 coding DNA: TGTGCCAGCAGCTTAAGGGGGGGCCGCACCTACGAGCAGTACTTC. Its protein is CASSLRGGRTYEQYF.

The J gene is TRBJ1-1, the V gene TRBV19; weak D call: TRBD1 (6 bases). The germline CDR1 and CDR2 sequences are LNHDA and SQIVND (reference sequence). The V and J ends lost 4 bases and 0 bases respectively, with 15 bases between them. CDR3 length equals 16 residues. DNA for the CDR3: TGTGCCAGTAGTACAAAGGGGGAGCCCATGAACACTGAAGCTTTCTTT. It specifies CASSTKGEPMNTEAFF.

Regarding this clone: Sequence at one end of the junction differs from germline and may be a read error. CDR3 amino acids: CASSYSVSGNSAVRF. CDR3 nucleotides: TGTGCCAGCAGTTACTCGGTGTCTGGGAATAGTGCGGTGCGTTTC. The gene calls are TRBV6-6 and TRBJ2-7; D uncertain. CDR1 and CDR2 (germline): MNHNY, SVGAGI (reference sequence). The CDR3 totals 15 residues.